This TCR beta chain originates from a study of blood T cell repertoires in COVID-19. Study as a whole: T cells, B-cell-depleted T cells, or PBMCs provided the cDNA or gDNA that served as material.

The V and J ends lost 6 bases and 3 bases respectively, with 5 bases between them. CDR3 size: 12 residues. Data came from immunoSEQ multiplex PCR; TCRdb stores just in-frame clones and leaves some out. This table holds 100,000 to 120,000 clones, approximately 85% found once. The clonotype comes from a human donor in a cohort sampled during active COVID-19. The sequencing input was peripheral blood. The chain combines TRBV12-3 or TRBV12-4 with TRBJ2-2, with D unresolved. The CDR3 bases are TGTGCCAGCAGACAGTACACCGGGGAGCTGTTTTTT. This codes for CASRQYTGELFF.